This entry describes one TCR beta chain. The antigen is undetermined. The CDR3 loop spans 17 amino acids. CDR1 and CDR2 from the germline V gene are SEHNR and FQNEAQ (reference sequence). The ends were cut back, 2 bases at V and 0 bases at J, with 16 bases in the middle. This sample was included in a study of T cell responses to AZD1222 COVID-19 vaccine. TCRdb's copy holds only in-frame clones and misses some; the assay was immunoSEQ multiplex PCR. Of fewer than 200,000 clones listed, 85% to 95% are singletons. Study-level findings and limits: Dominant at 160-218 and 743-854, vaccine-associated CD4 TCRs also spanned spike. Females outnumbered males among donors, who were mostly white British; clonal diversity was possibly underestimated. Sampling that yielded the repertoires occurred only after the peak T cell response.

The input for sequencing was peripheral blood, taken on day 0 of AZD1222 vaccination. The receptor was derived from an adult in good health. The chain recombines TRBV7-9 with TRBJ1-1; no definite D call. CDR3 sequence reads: CASSLISVTGLNTEAFF. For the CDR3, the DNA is TGTGCCAGCAGCTTAATCAGTGTCACGGGTCTGAACACTGAAGCTTTCTTT.